The TCR beta chain described here comes from a study of blood T cells in healthy people across ages. V was clipped by 1 base and J by 6 bases, with 11 bases between them. Germline V gene lookup returns CDR1 SGHRS and CDR2 YFSETQ. The CDR3 is 14 amino acids. Alongside a J-beta primer mix, a sample-barcoded 5' primer served in a second PCR lasting roughly 6 to 11 cycles. Tags on each cDNA molecule came from a template-switch adaptor with 12 random nucleotides. Via MiXCR, TCRdb re-called the 5' RACE reads, giving one row per CDR3 protein. The sample records about 570,000 distinct CDR3 sequences, roughly 28% being singletons.

The V call is TRBV5-1, the J call TRBJ1-3; tentatively, D is TRBD1 (6 bases). The TCR comes from a woman in her 70s in good health. Sequencing was performed on blood. DNA of the CDR3: TGCGCCAGCAGCTTGCTATTGGGGGCAAACACCATATATTTT. Translating gives CASSLLLGANTIYF.